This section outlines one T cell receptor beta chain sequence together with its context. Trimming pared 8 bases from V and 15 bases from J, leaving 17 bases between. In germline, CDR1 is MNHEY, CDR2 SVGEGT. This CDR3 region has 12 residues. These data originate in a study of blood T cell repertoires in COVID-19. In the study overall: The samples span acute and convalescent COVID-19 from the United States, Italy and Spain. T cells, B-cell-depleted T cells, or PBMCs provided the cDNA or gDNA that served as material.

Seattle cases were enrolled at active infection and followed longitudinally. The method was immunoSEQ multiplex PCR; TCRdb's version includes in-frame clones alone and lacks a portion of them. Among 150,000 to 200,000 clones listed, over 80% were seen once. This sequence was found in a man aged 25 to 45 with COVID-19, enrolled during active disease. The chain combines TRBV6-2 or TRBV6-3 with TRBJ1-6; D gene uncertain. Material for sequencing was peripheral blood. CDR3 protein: CASGRFSPDLHF. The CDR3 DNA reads TGTGCCAGCGGCCGTTTTAGCCCTGACCTCCACTTT.